This T cell receptor (beta chain) was sequenced in a study of CD8 T cells in ankylosing spondylitis. Many counts were recorded for this clonotype. Antigen: not known. Germline V gene data show CDR1 as SGDLS and CDR2 as YYNGEE. The CDR3 loop spans 13 amino acids. V lost 5 bases to trimming and J lost 0 bases, with 8 bases between them. Scientists made TCR beta libraries using quantitative 5'-RACE with molecular barcodes. TCRdb processed the 5' RACE reads anew with MiXCR; each CDR3 protein has one entry. This repertoire shows tens of thousands of distinct CDR3 sequences, 3% to 4.5% found once; its top ten account for over 3%. The study's findings and limits: Ankylosing spondylitis blood seemed to carry a telltale TCR beta motif made of about 8 highly homologous variants.

The chain employs TRBV9 and TRBJ1-1, with D possibly matching TRBD1 (6 bases). The material sequenced was blood, either unsorted or a sorted T cell fraction (not recorded which). The receptor was isolated from a female donor with ankylosing spondylitis or in good health (not recorded which). The CDR3 coding sequence is TGTGCCAGCAGGGGGGCCATGAACACTGAAGCTTTCTTT. Its translation: CASRGAMNTEAFF. The whole variable domain, remainder taken from reference TRBV9 and TRBJ1-1, is DSGVTQTPKHLITATGQRVTLRCSPRSGDLSVYWYQQSLDQGLQFLIQYYNGEERAKGNILERFSAQQFPDLHSELNLSSLELGDSALYFCASRGAMNTEAFFGQGTRLTVV.